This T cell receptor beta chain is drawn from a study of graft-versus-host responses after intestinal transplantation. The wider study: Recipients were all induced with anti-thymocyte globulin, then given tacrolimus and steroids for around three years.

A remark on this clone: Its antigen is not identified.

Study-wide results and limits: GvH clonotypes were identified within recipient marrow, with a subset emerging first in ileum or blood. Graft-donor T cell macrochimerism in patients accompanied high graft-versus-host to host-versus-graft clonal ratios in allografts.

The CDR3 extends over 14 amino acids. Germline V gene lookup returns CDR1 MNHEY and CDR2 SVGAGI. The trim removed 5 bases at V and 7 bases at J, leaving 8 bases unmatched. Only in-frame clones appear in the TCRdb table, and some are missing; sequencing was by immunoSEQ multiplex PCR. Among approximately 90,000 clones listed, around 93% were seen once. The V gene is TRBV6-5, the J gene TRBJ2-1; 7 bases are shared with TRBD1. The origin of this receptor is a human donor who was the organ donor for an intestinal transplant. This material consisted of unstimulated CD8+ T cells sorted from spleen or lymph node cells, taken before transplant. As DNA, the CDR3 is TGTGCCAGCAGTGTACAGGGGCAGGAGAATGAGCAGTTCTTC. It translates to CASSVQGQENEQFF.